The 30 T cell receptor beta chains below come from one sample, sequenced in a study of cytomegalovirus exposure and HLA in healthy donors. The PCR ran on 60 Vbeta and 13 Jbeta primers. Profiled with immunoSEQ multiplex PCR; TCRdb holds only in-frame clones, not every one. The table gives about 160,000 clones; the top ten clones make up roughly 2% of it. The sequenced sample was PBMCs. The receptors shown here come from a man younger than 45 in good health and CMV-seronegative.

The chain joins TRBV5-1 to TRBJ2-5; TRBD2 might be the D (5 bases). CDR3 length: 13 residues. CDR1 is SGHRS and CDR2 is YFSETQ in the germline V gene. V lost 2 bases and J 6 bases, leaving 11 bases between the germline ends. In DNA, the CDR3 is TGCGCCAGCAGCTTCGAGGGCGGACAGACCCAGTACTTC. It translates to CASSFEGGQTQYF.

The chain employs TRBV5-1 and TRBJ2-1; D ambiguous. Germline CDR1 reads SGHRS; CDR2 reads YFSETQ. The CDR3 consists of 16 residues. The V end was cut by 2 bases, the J end by 0 bases, with 12 bases between. The CDR3 DNA reads TGCGCCAGCAGCTTACAGACGGTTGGCTCCTACAATGAGCAGTTCTTC. This gives the protein CASSLQTVGSYNEQFF.

This chain connects TRBV5-4 to TRBJ1-1; TRBD1 might be the D (5 bases). Trimming left V 0 bases short and J 4 bases short, with 16 bases between. The CDR3 has 16 amino acids. Germline loops: CDR1 SGHNT, CDR2 YYREEE (reference sequence). This CDR3 is CASSLEVGRIATEAFF. The CDR3 coding sequence is TGTGCCAGCAGCTTGGAGGTGGGGCGGATTGCCACTGAAGCTTTCTTT.

The chain uses TRBV25-1 and TRBJ2-1; D not resolved. Deletions cut 0 bases from V and 6 bases from J, with 9 bases between. This CDR3 comprises 14 residues. Germline V gene lookup returns CDR1 MGHDK and CDR2 SYGVNS. The CDR3 nucleotides read TGTGCCAGCAGTGAATATGGTAGCAGCAATGAGCAGTTCTTC. It is translated as CASSEYGSSNEQFF.

V and J are TRBV5-6 and TRBJ1-1, with D perhaps TRBD1 (5 bases). From germline, CDR1 is SGHDT and CDR2 YYEEEE. Trimming shortened V by 4 bases and J by 3 bases, and 16 bases separated the two germline ends. CDR3 size: 15 residues. CDR3 nucleotides: TGTGCCAGCAGCCCCTGGGGCAGGGTGGACACTGAAGCTTTCTTT. Encoded protein: CASSPWGRVDTEAFF.

The genes are TRBV28 and TRBJ1-2; 9 bases fit TRBD1. The CDR3 spans 14 residues. CDR1 and CDR2 from the germline V gene are MDHEN and SYDVKM. V lost 5 bases, J lost 8 bases, and 9 bases stayed unmatched. The CDR3 region is CASSTGTGFSGYTF. CDR3 coding DNA: TGTGCCAGCAGTACCGGGACAGGGTTTTCGGGCTACACCTTC.

This rearrangement joins TRBV7-3 to TRBJ2-1, with 8 bases that match TRBD2. There are 14 residues in the CDR3. V gave up 5 bases and J gave up 9 bases; unmatched junction bases: 9. In germline, CDR1 is SGHTA, CDR2 FQGTGA. In DNA form, the CDR3 reads TGTGCCAGCAGCCAGATGCCGGGACTAGTTGAGCAGTTCTTC. Its translation is CASSQMPGLVEQFF.

V usage is TRBV11-2 and J usage is TRBJ2-7; TRBD2 agrees at 7 bases. The V and J ends lost 4 bases and 0 bases, in that order; junction bases with no gene match: 3. The CDR3 is 14 residues long. Germline-derived CDR1 and CDR2 are SGHAT and FQNNGV. CDR3 nucleotide sequence: TGTGCCAGCAGCTCTCAGCGGGACTCCTACGAGCAGTACTTC. Protein product: CASSSQRDSYEQYF.

This chain uses TRBV27 with TRBJ1-1, with D possibly matching TRBD1 (5 bases). Germline V gene sequence: CDR1 MNHEY, CDR2 SMNVEV (reference sequence). This CDR3 is 17 amino acids long. Between the trimmed V and J ends, which lost 1 base and 4 bases, there was a span of 19 bases. CDR3 sequence: CASSLYSGGYWVTEAFF. CDR3 sequence (DNA): TGTGCCAGCAGTTTATACTCGGGGGGTTATTGGGTCACTGAAGCTTTCTTT.

The V gene is TRBV5-4, the J gene TRBJ2-1; D may be TRBD1 (5 bases). Germline loops: CDR1 SGHNT, CDR2 YYREEE (reference sequence). Trimming left V 2 bases short and J 1 base short, with 10 bases between. This CDR3 is built from 15 residues. For the CDR3, the DNA is TGTGCCAGCAGCTTTGGGGCAGAATCCTACAATGAGCAGTTCTTC. It codes for CASSFGAESYNEQFF.

This chain joins TRBV11-1 and TRBJ2-7; possible D gene TRBD2, 6 bases. Germline CDR1 reads SGHAT; CDR2 reads FQDESV (reference sequence). Trimming removed 3 bases at V and 3 bases at J, with 9 bases between. This CDR3 region has 13 residues. The CDR3 DNA sequence: TGTGCCAGCAGCTTTGCGGGGAGCTACGAGCAGTACTTC. It codes for CASSFAGSYEQYF.

With regard to this clone: The same CDR3 is also encoded by other DNA sequences in this sample. This chain connects TRBV7-2 to TRBJ2-1, with D unresolved. The CDR3 has 13 residues. Germline V gene data show CDR1 as SGHTA and CDR2 as FQGNSA. Deletions cut 4 bases from V and 0 bases from J, with 4 bases between. Here the CDR3 reads CASSSGSYNEQFF. The CDR3, as DNA: TGTGCCAGCAGCTCCGGCTCCTACAATGAGCAGTTCTTC.

The chain employs TRBV27 and TRBJ2-1; 7 nucleotides align to TRBD1. In germline, CDR1 is MNHEY, CDR2 SMNVEV (reference sequence). This CDR3 has 15 residues. Trimming took 8 bases from V and 3 from J; bases not matched to a gene: 10. CDR3 sequence (DNA): TGTGCCAGCCCTCCTTCCGGGACAGTCTACAATGAGCAGTTCTTC. Protein product: CASPPSGTVYNEQFF.

The chain's CDR3 is CSANPGGDEQYF. The CDR3 coding sequence is TGCAGCGCTAACCCTGGGGGCGACGAGCAGTACTTC. The chain links TRBV29-1 to TRBJ2-7, with D tentatively TRBD1 (6 bases). V lost 7 bases to trimming and J lost 5 bases, with 15 bases between them. Germline values: CDR1 SQVTM, CDR2 ANQGSEA. The CDR3 is made up of 12 amino acids.

The rearrangement joins TRBV15 to TRBJ1-3; a possible D gene is TRBD1 (5 bases). Germline V gene data show CDR1 as LNHNV and CDR2 as YYDKDF (reference sequence). The V end lost 6 bases, the J end lost 2 bases, and 17 bases lay between the germline ends. The CDR3 length is 16 residues. The CDR3 nucleotides are TGTGCCACCAGAGATACCGGGCAGGGCCCTGGAAACACCATATATTTT. Translating gives CATRDTGQGPGNTIYF.

The chain recombines TRBV20-1 with TRBJ1-2; possible D gene TRBD1, 6 bases. CDR3 length: 11 amino acids. In germline, CDR1 is DFQATT, CDR2 SNEGSKA (reference sequence). V dropped 2 bases and J dropped 8 bases, with 9 bases sitting between them. In DNA form, the CDR3 reads TGCAGTGCTAGACAGGGGCTCGGCTACACCTTC. Encoded protein: CSARQGLGYTF.

This chain's CDR3 is CASSLNSFGTGELFF. The DNA for the CDR3 is TGTGCCAGCAGCTTAAATAGCTTCGGCACCGGGGAGCTGTTTTTT. The chain combines TRBV7-6 with TRBJ2-2, with D unclear. CDR1 SGHVS and CDR2 FNYEAQ come from the germline V gene. V lost 2 bases and J lost 4, with 11 bases in between. This CDR3 has 15 residues.

The chain has TRBV10-2 and TRBJ2-7; 10 nucleotides agree with TRBD1. After removal of 6 bases from V and 3 bases from J, the junction contained 8 bases not matched to a gene. This CDR3 is 15 amino acids long. Germline V gene data show CDR1 as WSHSY and CDR2 as SAAADI. Here the CDR3 reads CASSNAGTGDYEQYF. The DNA of the CDR3 is TGCGCCAGCAGCAATGCCGGGACAGGGGACTACGAGCAGTACTTC.

The chain carries TRBV7-9 and TRBJ2-3; 7 bases are a match to TRBD1. Germline V gene sequence: CDR1 SEHNR, CDR2 FQNEAQ (reference sequence). There are 15 residues in the CDR3. V was pared by 3 bases and J by 2 bases, with 5 bases of the junction left unmatched. CDR3 DNA sequence: TGTGCCAGCAGCTTGAACAGGGGTTACACAGATACGCAGTATTTT. Amino acid sequence: CASSLNRGYTDTQYF.

The V call is TRBV6-5, the J call TRBJ2-5; a possible D gene is TRBD2 (6 bases). The closer fit of TRBJ2-7 to the DNA end suggests the J call may be wrong. Looked up from germline, CDR1 is MNHEY and CDR2 is SVGAGI. The CDR3 covers 13 residues. The CDR3 DNA follows: TGTGCCAGCAGTTACGGGGGGACCTACGAGCAGTACTTC. It encodes CASSYGGTYEQYF.

The chain recombines TRBV5-1 with TRBJ2-7; 12 nucleotides line up with TRBD1. The length of the CDR3 is 13 residues. CDR1 and CDR2 from the germline V gene are SGHRS and YFSETQ. Losses at the gene ends were 6 bases for V and 7 bases for J; bases not matched to a gene: 5. CDR3 sequence (DNA): TGCGCCAGCACGGGACAGGGGGCTAATGAGCAGTACTTC. Residues: CASTGQGANEQYF.

A note on this clone: Other DNA sequences in the sample encode the same CDR3. The genes are TRBV5-1 and TRBJ2-5; no definite D call. The CDR3 totals 13 residues. The V end was cut by 0 bases, the J end by 3 bases, with 6 bases between. Per germline, CDR1 SGHRS and CDR2 YFSETQ. The CDR3 sequence: CASSLGEKETQYF. DNA for the CDR3: TGCGCCAGCAGCTTGGGAGAGAAAGAGACCCAGTACTTC.

The rearrangement joins TRBV7-3 to TRBJ1-1, with a tentative D call TRBD1 (5 bases). The V end was cut by 4 bases, the J end by 4 bases, with 10 bases between. The CDR3 loop spans 13 amino acids. The germline CDR1 and CDR2 sequences are SGHTA and FQGTGA. The CDR3 bases are TGTGCCAGCAGCTCCGCCGGGGGCACTGAAGCTTTCTTT. Its translation: CASSSAGGTEAFF.

The rearrangement joins TRBV5-4 to TRBJ1-5, with 11 nucleotides matching TRBD1. Germline values: CDR1 SGHNT, CDR2 YYREEE (reference sequence). This CDR3 region has 15 residues. V lost 4 bases to trimming and J lost 6 bases; unmatched junction nucleotides: 6. CDR3 sequence (DNA): TGTGCCAGCAGCCCCGGGACAGGGGGAACTCAGCCCCAGCATTTT. It encodes CASSPGTGGTQPQHF.

This chain's CDR3 is CASSLIRSRGNEKLFF. The CDR3 DNA follows: TGTGCCAGCAGTTTGATCCGATCCAGGGGGAATGAAAAACTGTTTTTT. The chain has TRBV28 and TRBJ1-4, with 7 positions matching TRBD1. The V gene end was trimmed by 3 bases and the J gene end by 5 bases; junction bases not matched to a gene: 9. The CDR3 is made up of 16 amino acids. CDR1 and CDR2 (germline): MDHEN, SYDVKM.

The chain carries TRBV15 and TRBJ2-7; 12 bases match TRBD2. CDR3 length: 18 amino acids. Trimming took 5 bases from V and 5 from J; bases not matched to a gene: 16. From germline, CDR1 is LNHNV and CDR2 YYDKDF (reference sequence). The CDR3 spells CATSRTPQTSGSLDEQYF. As DNA, the CDR3 is TGTGCCACCAGCCGAACCCCTCAGACTAGCGGGAGTCTGGACGAGCAGTACTTC.

The chain employs TRBV4-3 and TRBJ2-7; 8 bases match TRBD1. With 0 bases clipped from V and 4 bases from J, the junction kept 8 bases outside the gene matches. This CDR3 has 16 amino acids. The V gene's germline CDR1 is LGHNA and CDR2 YSLEER. Here the CDR3 reads CASSQDTGTGLYEQYF. For the CDR3, the DNA is TGCGCCAGCAGCCAAGACACCGGGACAGGACTTTACGAGCAGTACTTC.

V usage is TRBV19 and J usage is TRBJ2-3; no definite D call. Trimming left V 6 bases short and J 1 base short, with 8 bases between. This CDR3 comprises 13 residues. Germline values: CDR1 LNHDA, CDR2 SQIVND (reference sequence). The CDR3 bases are TGTGCCAGTAGGCTAGTCCGCACAGATACGCAGTATTTT. Encoded protein: CASRLVRTDTQYF.

The chain links TRBV11-2 to TRBJ2-3; D may be TRBD1 (5 bases). The CDR3 covers 17 residues. Germline V gives CDR1 SGHAT, CDR2 FQNNGV. Trimming shortened V by 4 bases and J by 1 base, and 18 bases separated the two germline ends. The CDR3 loop reads CASSSAEDMSGTDTQYF. CDR3 DNA: TGTGCCAGCAGCTCGGCCGAGGACATGAGCGGCACAGATACGCAGTATTTT.

The rearrangement uses TRBV5-1 and TRBJ1-2; D is unresolved. V lost 7 bases and J lost 6, with 19 bases in between. This CDR3 contains 14 residues. Per germline, CDR1 SGHRS and CDR2 YFSETQ. The CDR3 loop is CASSPVNAVNGYTF. The CDR3, as DNA: TGCGCCAGCTCACCGGTAAATGCGGTGAATGGCTACACCTTC.